This T cell receptor (beta chain) was captured by sequencing in a study of blood T cell repertoires in COVID-19. Study background: There were acute and convalescent COVID-19 samples, and they came from the United States, Italy and Spain.

The data were produced by immunoSEQ multiplex PCR, yet TCRdb's version contains in-frame clones alone and is incomplete. The sample consists of a few hundred thousand clones, over 75% of them appearing once. V was shortened by 2 bases and J by 3 bases, with 13 bases between the two germline ends. The CDR3 length is 15 residues. The germline CDR1 and CDR2 sequences are LGHDT and YNNKEL (reference sequence). This clonotype was obtained from an older woman who had recovered from COVID-19. What was sequenced was PBMCs or T cells enriched from blood (not recorded which). The rearrangement joins TRBV3-1 (or the pseudogene TRBV3-2) to TRBJ2-5, with TRBD1 as a possible D gene (6 bases). As DNA, the CDR3 is TGTGCCAGCAGCCAATCCCGGACAGAGAAAGAGACCCAGTACTTC. The encoded protein is CASSQSRTEKETQYF.